This TCR beta chain was sequenced during a study of T cells in Graves' hyperthyroidism and ophthalmopathy (dated by TCRdb to between 2018 and 2021). General notes on the study: Peripheral blood samples were taken at the time of initial diagnosis, prior to any treatment. Whether ophthalmopathy could be predicted prospectively was tested in an independent validation cohort made up of under 20 hyperthyroidism patients plus 17 patients who later progressed to ophthalmopathy. Thyroid tissue and blood T-cell repertoires from about 6 Graves' hyperthyroidism patients were also compared in the study. After sampling, hyperthyroidism patients received methimazole starting at 30 mg daily, and ophthalmopathy patients received high-dose intravenous methylprednisolone. A discovery cohort of roughly 100 patients, roughly 45 with Graves' ophthalmopathy and about 58 with stable Graves' hyperthyroidism, was used to find distinguishing TCR V-J signatures. The paper describes TCR Vbeta CDR3 sequencing of 140 or so peripheral blood samples, made up of around 41 ophthalmopathy patients, over 70 hyperthyroidism patients and some 17 progressor patients. The 75 to 100 discovery patients were divided at random into training and test sets in a 7:3 ratio. Findings and caveats that apply to the study as a whole: Most expanded thyroid clonotypes (frequency above 0.001) were also detected in blood, suggesting blood repertoires may reflect thyroid immune responses. In cross-validation, a model built on a 13 V-J signature told ophthalmopathy apart from stable hyperthyroidism with 87.88% sensitivity and roughly 81% specificity, and in testing the same model reached 80%/75%. Sample size was not statistically predetermined, and investigators were not blinded to group allocation. In validation, the model predicted progression to ophthalmopathy with just under 71% sensitivity and 72.22% specificity, a median of roughly seven months before onset.

Note on this clonotype: What this receptor recognizes is not known. No quality values exist for individual bases; no much larger clone is one base distant.

Reading from cysteine to phenylalanine, the CDR3 counts 15 amino acids. The only DNA kept is the CDR3, 45 bases in frame from the first base. V has 6 bases trimmed and J has 5 bases trimmed; junction bases matching no gene number 7. The germline V gene (reference sequence) yields LNHDA for CDR1 and SQIVND for CDR2. Ophthalmopathy patients had moderately to severely active disease, Clinical Activity Score of at least 3, NOSPECS grade of at least 4, and duration under 3 months. Any patient with an uncontrolled infection, another autoimmune disease, pregnancy or lactation was excluded. Diagnoses were based on clinical symptoms, serum thyroxine and TRAb, thyroid ultrasound and orbital computed tomography. PBMCs were isolated from about 10 ml of fresh peripheral blood by Ficoll-Paque density gradient centrifugation. Trizol reagent was used to extract total RNA, and RNA quality was then checked on an Agilent 2100 Bioanalyzer.

Amplification of TCR beta CDR3 regions was carried out from RNA transcripts. The first round of RT-PCR for the TCR CDR3 was performed with the HTBI primer set and the Qiagen OneStep RT-PCR kit. Libraries were constructed in a second round of multiplex PCR, after which size selection and purification were performed. Sequencing of the libraries was done on an Illumina HiSeq2000 using paired-end 100 bp reads. The authors' analysis ran thus. SOAPnuke was used to process the raw data, removing reads that contained adapters or uncalled bases, had a mean Phred below 15, or lacked an exact match to the constant primer or identifier. COPE v1.2.5 was used to merge high-quality paired reads, and clonotypes were defined as unique nucleotide sequences. MiTCR v1.1 was used to align clonotypes to the IMGT TRBV, TRBD and TRBJ reference segments. The analysis included only V-J combinations with a frequency above 0.0001, which together covered approximately 99% of the repertoires. The TCS score was defined as F50 (clonal expansion) divided by E x V (chaos), with BLOSUM62-based TCRdist calculated between CDR3 peptides within each V-J. Welch's t-statistics and random forest reduced just over 500 V-J features to 13, which were used in a naive Bayes classifier (R e1071). TCRdb redid the processing of the public reads, applying fastp at Q25 and MiXCR, and retained in-frame beta chains. Entries are consolidated by CDR3 protein sequence, retaining the most common genes and DNA. These V and J calls originate from TCRdb's pipeline instead of the authors' own analysis. For this sample there are about 640,000 distinct CDR3 sequences; more than 12% appear just once. 9.5% to 15% of the sample is taken by the ten largest.

Sequences were obtained from blood. The V and J segments used are TRBV19 and TRBJ2-1; the central 10 bases match TRBD1. The receptor was derived from a woman in her 50s with Graves' ophthalmopathy. The DNA is TGTGCCAGTAGACCTCGCGGGACAGGGGACAATGAGCAGTTCTTC. Its protein is CASRPRGTGDNEQFF.